The entry below describes one T cell receptor (beta chain). This sample was taken from a study of OX40 agonist ivuxolimab in advanced cancers. Repertoires were generated with immunoSEQ multiplex PCR, while TCRdb's copy carries only in-frame clones and drops some. Here the sample spans fewer than 25,000 clones, approximately 86% being singletons. The CDR3 runs 15 residues. Germline CDR1 and CDR2: SGHRS and YFSETQ. The V and J ends lost 4 bases and 2 bases, in that order; junction bases with no gene match: 6. This receptor was obtained from an adult with an advanced solid tumor such as melanoma, head and neck, liver or kidney cancer. The starting material was CD4+ or CD8+ T cells sorted from blood, obtained in a trial of the OX40 agonist ivuxolimab. The rearrangement uses TRBV5-1 and TRBJ2-7; 10 nucleotides agree with TRBD2. The CDR3 loop reads CASSARTSGTYEQYF. The CDR3 DNA follows: TGCGCCAGCAGCGCAAGGACTAGCGGTACCTACGAGCAGTACTTC.